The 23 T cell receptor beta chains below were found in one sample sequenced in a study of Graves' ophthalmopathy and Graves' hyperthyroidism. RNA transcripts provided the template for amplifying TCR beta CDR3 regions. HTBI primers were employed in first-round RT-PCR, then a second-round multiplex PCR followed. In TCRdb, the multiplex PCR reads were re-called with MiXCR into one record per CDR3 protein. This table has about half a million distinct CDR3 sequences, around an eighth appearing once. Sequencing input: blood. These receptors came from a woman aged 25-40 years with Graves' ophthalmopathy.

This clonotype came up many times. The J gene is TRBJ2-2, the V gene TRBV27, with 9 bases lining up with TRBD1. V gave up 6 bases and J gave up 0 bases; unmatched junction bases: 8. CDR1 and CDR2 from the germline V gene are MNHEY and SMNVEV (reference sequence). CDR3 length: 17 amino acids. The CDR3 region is CASRKYGQGSNTGELFF. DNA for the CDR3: TGTGCCAGCAGGAAATATGGACAGGGGTCGAACACCGGGGAGCTGTTTTTT.

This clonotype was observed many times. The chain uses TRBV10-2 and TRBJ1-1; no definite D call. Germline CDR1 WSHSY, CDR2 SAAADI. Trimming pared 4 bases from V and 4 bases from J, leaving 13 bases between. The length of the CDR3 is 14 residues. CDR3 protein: CASSGSGITTEAFF. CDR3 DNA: TGCGCCAGCAGTGGGTCAGGCATAACCACTGAAGCTTTCTTT.

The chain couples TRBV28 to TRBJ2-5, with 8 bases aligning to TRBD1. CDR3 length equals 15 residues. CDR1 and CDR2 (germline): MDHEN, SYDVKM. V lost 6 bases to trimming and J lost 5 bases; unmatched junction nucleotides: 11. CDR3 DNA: TGTGCCAGCAGACCGACAGGGGTGGTAGGGGAGACCCAGTACTTC. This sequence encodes CASRPTGVVGETQYF.

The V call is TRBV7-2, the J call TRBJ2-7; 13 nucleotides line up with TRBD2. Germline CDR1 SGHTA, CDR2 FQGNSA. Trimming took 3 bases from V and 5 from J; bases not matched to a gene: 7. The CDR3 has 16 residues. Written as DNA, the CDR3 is TGTGCCAGCAGCTTGGCGGGACTAGCGGGGCCCCACGAGCAGTACTTC. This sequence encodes CASSLAGLAGPHEQYF.

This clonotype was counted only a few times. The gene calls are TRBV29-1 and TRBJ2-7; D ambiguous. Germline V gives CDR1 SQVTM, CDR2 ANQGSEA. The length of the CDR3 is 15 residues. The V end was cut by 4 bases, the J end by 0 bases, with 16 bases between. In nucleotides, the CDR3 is TGCAGCGTTGTTTCGGCCCCTTCGGGCTCCTACGAGCAGTACTTC. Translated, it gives CSVVSAPSGSYEQYF.

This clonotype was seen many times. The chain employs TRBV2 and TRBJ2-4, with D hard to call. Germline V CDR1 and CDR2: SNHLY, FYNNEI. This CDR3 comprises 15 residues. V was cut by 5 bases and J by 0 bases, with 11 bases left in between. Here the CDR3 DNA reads TGTGCCAGCAGTAGGGTTATGCTAGCCAAAAACATTCAGTACTTC. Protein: CASSRVMLAKNIQYF.

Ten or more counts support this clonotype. The CDR3 sequence is CATSRPLGPGSNQPQHF. CDR3 nucleotides: TGTGCCACCAGCAGACCATTAGGACCAGGGAGCAATCAGCCCCAGCATTTT. The genes are TRBV15 and TRBJ1-5, with TRBD1 as a possible D gene (5 bases). With 2 bases removed from V and 1 base from J, the gap between germline ends came to 15 bases. This CDR3 spans 17 amino acids. CDR1 is LNHNV and CDR2 is YYDKDF in the germline V gene (reference sequence).

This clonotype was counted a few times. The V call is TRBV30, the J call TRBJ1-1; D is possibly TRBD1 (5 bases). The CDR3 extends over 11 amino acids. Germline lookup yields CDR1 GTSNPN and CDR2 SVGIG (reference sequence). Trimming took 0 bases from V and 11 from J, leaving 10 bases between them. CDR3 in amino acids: CAWSVRGWAFF. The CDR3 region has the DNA TGTGCCTGGAGTGTACGGGGGTGGGCTTTCTTT.

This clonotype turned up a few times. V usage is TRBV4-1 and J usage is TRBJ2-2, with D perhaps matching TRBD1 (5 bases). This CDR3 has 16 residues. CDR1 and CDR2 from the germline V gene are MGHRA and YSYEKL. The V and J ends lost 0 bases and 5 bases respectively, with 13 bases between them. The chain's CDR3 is CASSQDIGVGTGELFF. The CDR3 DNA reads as TGCGCCAGCAGCCAAGACATAGGGGTGGGGACCGGGGAGCTGTTTTTT.

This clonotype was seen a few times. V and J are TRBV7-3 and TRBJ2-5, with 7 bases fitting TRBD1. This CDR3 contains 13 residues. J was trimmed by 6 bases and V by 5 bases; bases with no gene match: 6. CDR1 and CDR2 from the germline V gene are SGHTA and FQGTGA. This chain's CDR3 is CASSTKQGKTQYF. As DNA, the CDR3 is TGTGCCAGCAGCACAAAACAGGGGAAGACCCAGTACTTC.

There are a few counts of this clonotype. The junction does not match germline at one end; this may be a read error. CDR3 bases: TGTGCCTGGAGTGTACTGAGGGATCCCCATTCCTTC. Protein sequence: CAWSVLRDPHSF. The rearrangement joins TRBV30 to TRBJ1-2, with D unclear. This CDR3 comprises 12 residues. Germline V gene lookup returns CDR1 GTSNPN and CDR2 SVGIG (reference sequence).

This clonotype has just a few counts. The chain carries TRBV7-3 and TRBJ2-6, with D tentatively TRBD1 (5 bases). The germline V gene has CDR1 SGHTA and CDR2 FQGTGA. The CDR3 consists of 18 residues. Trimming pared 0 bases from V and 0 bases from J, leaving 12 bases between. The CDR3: CASSLTLGRGSGANVLTF. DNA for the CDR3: TGTGCCAGCAGCTTAACGTTGGGAAGGGGCTCTGGGGCCAACGTCCTGACTTTC.

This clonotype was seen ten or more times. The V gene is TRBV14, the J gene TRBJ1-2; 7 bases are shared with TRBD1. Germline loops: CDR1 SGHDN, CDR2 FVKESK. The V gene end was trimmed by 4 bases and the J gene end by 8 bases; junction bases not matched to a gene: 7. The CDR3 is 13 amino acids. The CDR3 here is CASSLQQGGGYTF. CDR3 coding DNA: TGTGCCAGCAGCCTACAGCAGGGGGGAGGCTACACCTTC. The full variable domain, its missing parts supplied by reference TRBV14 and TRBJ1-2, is EAGVTQFPSHSVIEKGQTVTLRCDPISGHDNLYWYRRVMGKEIKFLLHFVKESKQDESGMPNNRFLAERTGGTYSTLKVQPAELEDSGVYFCASSLQQGGGYTFGSGTRLTVV.

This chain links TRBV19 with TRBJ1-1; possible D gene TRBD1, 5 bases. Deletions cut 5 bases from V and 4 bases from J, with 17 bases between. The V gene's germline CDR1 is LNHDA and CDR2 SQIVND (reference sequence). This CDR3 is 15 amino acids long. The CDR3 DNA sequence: TGTGCCAGTAGTCCACAGCGGGGGGACGCCACTGAAGCTTTCTTT. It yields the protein CASSPQRGDATEAFF.

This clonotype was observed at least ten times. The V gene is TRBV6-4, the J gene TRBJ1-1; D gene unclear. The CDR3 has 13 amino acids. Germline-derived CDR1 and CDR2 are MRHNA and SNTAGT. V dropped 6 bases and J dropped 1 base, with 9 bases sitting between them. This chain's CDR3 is CASSLESNTEAFF. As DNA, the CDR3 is TGTGCCAGCAGCCTCGAGTCGAACACTGAAGCTTTCTTT.

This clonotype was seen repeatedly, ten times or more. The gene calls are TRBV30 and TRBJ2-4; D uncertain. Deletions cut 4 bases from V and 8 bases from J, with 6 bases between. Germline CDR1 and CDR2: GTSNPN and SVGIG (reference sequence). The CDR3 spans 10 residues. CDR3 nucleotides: TGTGCCTGGAAGTCGGACATTCAGTACTTC. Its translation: CAWKSDIQYF.

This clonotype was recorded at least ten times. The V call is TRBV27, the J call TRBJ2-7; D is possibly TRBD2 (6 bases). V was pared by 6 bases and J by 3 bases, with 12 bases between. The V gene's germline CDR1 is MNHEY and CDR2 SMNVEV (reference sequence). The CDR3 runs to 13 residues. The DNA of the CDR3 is TGTGCCAGCAGCTCGACTAGTTTCTACGAGCAGTACTTC. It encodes CASSSTSFYEQYF.

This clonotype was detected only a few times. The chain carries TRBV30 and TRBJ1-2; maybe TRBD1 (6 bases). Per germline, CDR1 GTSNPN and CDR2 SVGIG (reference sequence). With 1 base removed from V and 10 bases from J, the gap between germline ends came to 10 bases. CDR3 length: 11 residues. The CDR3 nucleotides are TGTGCCTGGAGTGGAGGACAGTACTACACCTTC. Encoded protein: CAWSGGQYYTF. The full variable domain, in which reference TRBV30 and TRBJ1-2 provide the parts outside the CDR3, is SQTIHQWPATLVQPVGSPLSLECTVEGTSNPNLYWYRQAAGRGLQLLFYSVGIGQISSEVPQNLSASRPQDRQFILSSKKLLLSDSGFYLCAWSGGQYYTFGSGTRLTVV.

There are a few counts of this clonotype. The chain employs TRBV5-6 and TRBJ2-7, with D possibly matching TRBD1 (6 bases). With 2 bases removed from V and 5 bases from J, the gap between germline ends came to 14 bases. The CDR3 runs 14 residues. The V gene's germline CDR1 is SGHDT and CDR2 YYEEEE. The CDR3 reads CASSFGSGAHEQYF. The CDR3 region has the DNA TGTGCCAGCAGCTTTGGTTCAGGGGCGCACGAGCAGTACTTC.

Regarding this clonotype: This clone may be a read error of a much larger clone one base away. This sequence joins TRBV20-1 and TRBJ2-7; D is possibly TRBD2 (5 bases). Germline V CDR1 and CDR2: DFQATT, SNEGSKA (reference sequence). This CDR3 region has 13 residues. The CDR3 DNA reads TGCAGTACTAGAGCCCCCAGCCTCTACGAGCAGTACTTC. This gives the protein CSTRAPSLYEQYF.

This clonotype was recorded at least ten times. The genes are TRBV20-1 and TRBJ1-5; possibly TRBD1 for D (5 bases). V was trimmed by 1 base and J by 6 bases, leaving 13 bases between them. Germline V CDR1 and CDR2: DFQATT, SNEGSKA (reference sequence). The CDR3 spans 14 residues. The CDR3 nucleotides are TGCAGTGCTAGAGTCCCTGGGGGAAGTCAGCCCCAGCATTTT. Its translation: CSARVPGGSQPQHF.

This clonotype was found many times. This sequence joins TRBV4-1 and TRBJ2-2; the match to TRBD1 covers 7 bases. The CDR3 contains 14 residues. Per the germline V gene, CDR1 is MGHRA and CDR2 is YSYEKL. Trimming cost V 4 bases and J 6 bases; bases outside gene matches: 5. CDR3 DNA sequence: TGCGCCAGCAGCCGCGAGACAGGGCCCGGGGAGCTGTTTTTT. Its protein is CASSRETGPGELFF.

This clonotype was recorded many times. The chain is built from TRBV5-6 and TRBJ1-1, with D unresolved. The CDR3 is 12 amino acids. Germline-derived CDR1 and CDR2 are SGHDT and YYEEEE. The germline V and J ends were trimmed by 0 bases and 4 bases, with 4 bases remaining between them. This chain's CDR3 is CASSLGTTEAFF. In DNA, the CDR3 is TGTGCCAGCAGCTTGGGAACCACTGAAGCTTTCTTT.